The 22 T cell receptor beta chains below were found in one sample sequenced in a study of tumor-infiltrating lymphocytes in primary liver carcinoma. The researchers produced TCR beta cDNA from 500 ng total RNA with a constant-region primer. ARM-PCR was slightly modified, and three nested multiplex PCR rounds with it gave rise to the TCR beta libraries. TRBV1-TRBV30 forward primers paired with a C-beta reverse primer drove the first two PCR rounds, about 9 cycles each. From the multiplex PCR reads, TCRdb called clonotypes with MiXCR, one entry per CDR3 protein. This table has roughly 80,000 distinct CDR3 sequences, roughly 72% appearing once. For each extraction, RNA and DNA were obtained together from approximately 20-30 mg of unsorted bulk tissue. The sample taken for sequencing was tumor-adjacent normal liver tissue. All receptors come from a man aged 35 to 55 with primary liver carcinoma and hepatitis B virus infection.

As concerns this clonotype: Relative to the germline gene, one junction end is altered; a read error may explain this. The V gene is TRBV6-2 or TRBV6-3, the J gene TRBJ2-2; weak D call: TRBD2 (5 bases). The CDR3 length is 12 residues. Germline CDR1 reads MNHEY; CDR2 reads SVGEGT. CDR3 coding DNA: TGTGACAGCAGCATGGGAGCCGGGGAGCTGTTTTTT. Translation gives CDSSMGAGELFF.

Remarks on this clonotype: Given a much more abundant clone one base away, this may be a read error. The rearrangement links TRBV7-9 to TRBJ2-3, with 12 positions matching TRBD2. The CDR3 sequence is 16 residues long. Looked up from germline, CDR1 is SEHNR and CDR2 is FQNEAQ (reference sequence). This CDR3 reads CASSLGLAGIVDKQYF. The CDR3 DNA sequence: TGTGCCAGCAGCCTTGGACTAGCGGGGATAGTAGATAAGCAGTATTTT.

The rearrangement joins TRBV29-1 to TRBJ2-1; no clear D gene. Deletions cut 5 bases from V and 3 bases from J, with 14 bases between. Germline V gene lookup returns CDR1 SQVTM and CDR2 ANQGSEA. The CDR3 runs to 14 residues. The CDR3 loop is CSVISQSSYNEQFF. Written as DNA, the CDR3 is TGCAGCGTTATATCACAGTCGAGCTACAATGAGCAGTTCTTC.

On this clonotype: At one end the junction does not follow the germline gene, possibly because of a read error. CDR3 residues: CACSKQTGGAKGYTF. For the CDR3, the DNA is TGTGCCTGCAGTAAGCAGACAGGGGGCGCGAAAGGCTACACCTTC. V gene TRBV6-1 combines with J gene TRBJ1-2; 10 bases match TRBD1. This CDR3 region has 15 residues. Germline values: CDR1 MNHNS, CDR2 SASEGT.

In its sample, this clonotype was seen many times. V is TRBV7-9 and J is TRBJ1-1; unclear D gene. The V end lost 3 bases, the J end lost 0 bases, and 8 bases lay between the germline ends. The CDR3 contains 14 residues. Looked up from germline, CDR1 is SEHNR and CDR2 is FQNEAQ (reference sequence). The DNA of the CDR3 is TGTGCCAGCAGCTTCGCAGTAGTGAACACTGAAGCTTTCTTT. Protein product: CASSFAVVNTEAFF.

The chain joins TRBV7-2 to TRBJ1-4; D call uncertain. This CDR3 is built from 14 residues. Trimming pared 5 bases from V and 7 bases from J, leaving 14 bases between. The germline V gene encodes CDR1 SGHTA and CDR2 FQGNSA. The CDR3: CASSRTGSSEKLFF. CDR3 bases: TGTGCCAGCAGCCGGACCGGGTCTAGTGAAAAACTGTTTTTT.

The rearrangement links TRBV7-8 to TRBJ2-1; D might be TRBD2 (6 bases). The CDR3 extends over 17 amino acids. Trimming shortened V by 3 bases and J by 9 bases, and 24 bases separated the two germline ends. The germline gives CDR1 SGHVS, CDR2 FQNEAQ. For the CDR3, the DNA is TGTGCCAGCAGCTTGTTGGGGGGTAGCAGGAGAACCAGTGAGCAGTTCTTC. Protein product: CASSLLGGSRRTSEQFF.

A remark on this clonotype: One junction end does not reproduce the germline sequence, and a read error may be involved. CDR3 DNA: TGCAGCATTGATAAAGGTAGTGCGTACAATGAGCAGTTCTTC. Its protein is CSIDKGSAYNEQFF. The chain is built from TRBV29-1 and TRBJ2-1; D gene unclear. In germline, CDR1 is SQVTM, CDR2 ANQGSEA. CDR3 length equals 14 residues.

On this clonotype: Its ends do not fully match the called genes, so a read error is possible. The CDR3 protein is CASSPAGLGSGANVMTF. The CDR3 region has the DNA TGTGCCAGCAGTCCGGCGGGCCTAGGCTCTGGGGCCAACGTCATGACGTTC. V and J are TRBV6-1 and TRBJ2-6; D is tentatively TRBD1 or TRBD2 (5 bases each). This CDR3 contains 17 residues. Germline V gene data show CDR1 as MNHNS and CDR2 as SASEGT.

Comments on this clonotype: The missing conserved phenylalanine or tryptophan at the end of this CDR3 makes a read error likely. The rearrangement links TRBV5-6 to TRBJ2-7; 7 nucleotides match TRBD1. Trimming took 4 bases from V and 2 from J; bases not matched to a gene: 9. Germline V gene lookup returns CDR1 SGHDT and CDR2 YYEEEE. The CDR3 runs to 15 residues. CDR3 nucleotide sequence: TGTGCCAGCAGCATAGGACAGGAGGACACCTACGAGCAGTACCTC. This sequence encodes CASSIGQEDTYEQYL.

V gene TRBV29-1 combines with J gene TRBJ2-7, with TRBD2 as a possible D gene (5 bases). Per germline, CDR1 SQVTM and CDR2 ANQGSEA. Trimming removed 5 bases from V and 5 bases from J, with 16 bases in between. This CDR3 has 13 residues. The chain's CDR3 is CSVTPRGLHEQYF. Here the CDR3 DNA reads TGCAGCGTTACCCCGAGAGGGCTCCACGAGCAGTACTTC.

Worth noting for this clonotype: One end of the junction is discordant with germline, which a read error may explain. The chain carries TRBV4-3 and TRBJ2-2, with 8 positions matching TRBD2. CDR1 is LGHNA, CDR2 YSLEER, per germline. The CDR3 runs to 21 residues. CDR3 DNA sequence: TGCGCCGGCAGCCAACCAGTCGCAATAGCGGGAAACGAGTGGAACACCGGGGAGCTGTTTTTT. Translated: CAGSQPVAIAGNEWNTGELFF.

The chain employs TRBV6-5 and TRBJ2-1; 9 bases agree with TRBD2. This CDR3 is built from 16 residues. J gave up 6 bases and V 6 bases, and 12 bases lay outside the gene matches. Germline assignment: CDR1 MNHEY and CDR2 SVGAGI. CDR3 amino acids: CASSLGSGSALNEQFF. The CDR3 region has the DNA TGTGCCAGCAGCCTTGGTAGCGGGAGCGCCCTCAATGAGCAGTTCTTC.

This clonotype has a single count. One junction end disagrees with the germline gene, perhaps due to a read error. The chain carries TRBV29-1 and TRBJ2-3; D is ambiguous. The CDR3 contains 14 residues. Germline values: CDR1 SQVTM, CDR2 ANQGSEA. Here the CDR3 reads CSVETCLSTDTQYF. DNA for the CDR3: TGCAGCGTTGAGACTTGCCTTAGCACAGATACGCAATATTTT.

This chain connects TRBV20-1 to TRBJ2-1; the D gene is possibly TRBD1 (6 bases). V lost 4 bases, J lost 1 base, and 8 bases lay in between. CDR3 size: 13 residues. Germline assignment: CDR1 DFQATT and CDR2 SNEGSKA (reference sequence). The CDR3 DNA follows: TGCAGTGCTAAACAGGGATCCTACAATGAGCAGTTCTTC. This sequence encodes CSAKQGSYNEQFF.

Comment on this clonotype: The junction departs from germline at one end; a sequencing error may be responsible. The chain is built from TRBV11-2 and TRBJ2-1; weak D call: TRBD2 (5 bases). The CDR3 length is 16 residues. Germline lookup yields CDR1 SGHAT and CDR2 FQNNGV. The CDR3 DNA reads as TGTGCCAGCAGCTTAGATCCAGAGGGATCCTACAATGAGCAGTTTTTC. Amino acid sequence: CASSLDPEGSYNEQFF.

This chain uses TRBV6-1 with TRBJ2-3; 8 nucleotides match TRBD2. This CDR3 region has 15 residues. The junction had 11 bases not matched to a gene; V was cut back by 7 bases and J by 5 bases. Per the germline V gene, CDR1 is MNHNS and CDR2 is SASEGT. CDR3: CASNDLSGGGDTQYF. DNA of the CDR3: TGTGCCAGCAATGATCTATCGGGAGGGGGAGATACGCAGTATTTT.

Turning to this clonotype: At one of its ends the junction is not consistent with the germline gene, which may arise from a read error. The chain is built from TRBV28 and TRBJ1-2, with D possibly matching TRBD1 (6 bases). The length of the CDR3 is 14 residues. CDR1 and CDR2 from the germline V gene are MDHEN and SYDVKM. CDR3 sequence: CASSLTGSFYGYAF. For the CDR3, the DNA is TGTGCCAGTAGTTTAACAGGGTCCTTCTATGGCTACGCCTTC.

CDR3 DNA sequence: TGCAGCCTCGAATCCGGGGTCACTGAAGCTTTCTTT. Encoded protein: CSLESGVTEAFF. The chain has TRBV29-1 and TRBJ1-1; D call uncertain. Trimming cost V 8 bases and J 4 bases, with 14 bases left between them. In germline, CDR1 is SQVTM, CDR2 ANQGSEA. The CDR3 is 12 amino acids. The full variable domain, rest sourced from reference TRBV29-1 and TRBJ1-1, is SAVISQKPSRDICQRGTSLTIQCQVDSQVTMMFWYRQQPGQSLTLIATANQGSEATYESGFVIDKFPISRPNLTFSTLTVSNMSPEDSSIYLCSLESGVTEAFFGQGTRLTVV.

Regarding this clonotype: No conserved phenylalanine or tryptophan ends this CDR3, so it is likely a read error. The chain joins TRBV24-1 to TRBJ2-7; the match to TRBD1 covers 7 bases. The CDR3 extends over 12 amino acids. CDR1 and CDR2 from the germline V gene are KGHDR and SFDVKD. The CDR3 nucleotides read TGTGCCGCCAGTCCGACAGGGTGGGAGCAGTACTCC. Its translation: CAASPTGWEQYS.

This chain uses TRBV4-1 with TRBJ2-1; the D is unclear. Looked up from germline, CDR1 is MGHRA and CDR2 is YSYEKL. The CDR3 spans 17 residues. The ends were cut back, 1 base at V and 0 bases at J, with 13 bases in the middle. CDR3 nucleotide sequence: TGCGCCAGCAGCCAAGTGCTAACTGAAAGCTCCTACAATGAGCAGTTCTTC. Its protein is CASSQVLTESSYNEQFF.

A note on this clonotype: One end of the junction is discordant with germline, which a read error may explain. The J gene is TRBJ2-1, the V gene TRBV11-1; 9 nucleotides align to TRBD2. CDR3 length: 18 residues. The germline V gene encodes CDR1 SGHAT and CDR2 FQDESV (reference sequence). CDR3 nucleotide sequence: TGCGCCAGCAGCTTATACCGCCCCGCGGGAGGGTCCTACAATGAGCAGTTCTTC. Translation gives CASSLYRPAGGSYNEQFF.